The 2 T cell receptor beta chains below come from one sample, sequenced in a study of blood T cell repertoires in COVID-19. Produced via immunoSEQ multiplex PCR; TCRdb's table is partial and in-frame only. The sample yields 73,000 or so clones, roughly 84% seen once. Sequencing was performed on peripheral blood. All receptors come from an older woman with acute or convalescent COVID-19.

The chain recombines TRBV9 with TRBJ2-6, with D tentatively TRBD2 (5 bases). Per germline, CDR1 SGDLS and CDR2 YYNGEE. Deletions cut 0 bases from V and 0 bases from J, with 10 bases between. The CDR3 spans 17 residues. This CDR3 reads CASSVDSDYSGANVLTF. DNA for the CDR3: TGTGCCAGCAGCGTAGATAGCGACTACTCTGGGGCCAACGTCCTGACTTTC. Combining the CDR3 with reference TRBV9 and TRBJ2-6 gives the whole variable domain DSGVTQTPKHLITATGQRVTLRCSPRSGDLSVYWYQQSLDQGLQFLIQYYNGEERAKGNILERFSAQQFPDLHSELNLSSLELGDSALYFCASSVDSDYSGANVLTFGAGSRLTVL.

This sequence joins TRBV19 and TRBJ1-5, with D perhaps matching TRBD1 (5 bases). Germline-derived CDR1 and CDR2 are LNHDA and SQIVND (reference sequence). The length of the CDR3 is 13 residues. The V end was cut by 8 bases, the J end by 2 bases, with 10 bases between. CDR3 loop: CASSLTGNQPQHF. The CDR3 nucleotides read TGTGCCAGTTCCCTGACAGGCAATCAGCCCCAGCATTTT.